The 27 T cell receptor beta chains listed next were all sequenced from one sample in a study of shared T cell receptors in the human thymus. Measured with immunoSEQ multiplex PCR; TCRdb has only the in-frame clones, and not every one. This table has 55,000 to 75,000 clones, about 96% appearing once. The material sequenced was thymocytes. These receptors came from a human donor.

In DNA form, the CDR3 reads TGTGCCAGCAGTTCTGGGGTGGGATTTTTATACTCCTATAATTCACCCCTCCACTTT. Its translation: CASSSGVGFLYSYNSPLHF. The chain combines TRBV27 with TRBJ1-6; the D is unclear. Trimming stripped 4 bases from V and 0 bases from J, with 19 bases between. Germline CDR1 MNHEY, CDR2 SMNVEV (reference sequence). The CDR3 length is 19 residues.

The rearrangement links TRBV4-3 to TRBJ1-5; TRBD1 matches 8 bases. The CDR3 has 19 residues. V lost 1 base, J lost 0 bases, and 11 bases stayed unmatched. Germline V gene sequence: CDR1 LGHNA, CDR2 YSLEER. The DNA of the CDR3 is TGCGCCAGCAGCCAAGGAGTTGCGGGGACAGGATATAGCAATCAGCCCCAGCATTTT. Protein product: CASSQGVAGTGYSNQPQHF.

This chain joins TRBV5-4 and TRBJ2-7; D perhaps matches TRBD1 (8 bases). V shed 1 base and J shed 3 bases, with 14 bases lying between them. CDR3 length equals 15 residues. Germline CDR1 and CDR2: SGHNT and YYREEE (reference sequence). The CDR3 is CASSLTGGGGYEQYF. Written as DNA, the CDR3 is TGTGCCAGCAGCTTGACAGGGGGAGGGGGCTACGAGCAGTACTTC.

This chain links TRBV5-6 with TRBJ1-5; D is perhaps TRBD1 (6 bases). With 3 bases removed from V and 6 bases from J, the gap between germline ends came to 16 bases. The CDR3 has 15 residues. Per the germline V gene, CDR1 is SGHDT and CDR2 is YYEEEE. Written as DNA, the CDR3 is TGTGCCAGCAGCTCGCGTATGGGGGGCTTTCAGCCCCAGCATTTT. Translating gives CASSSRMGGFQPQHF.

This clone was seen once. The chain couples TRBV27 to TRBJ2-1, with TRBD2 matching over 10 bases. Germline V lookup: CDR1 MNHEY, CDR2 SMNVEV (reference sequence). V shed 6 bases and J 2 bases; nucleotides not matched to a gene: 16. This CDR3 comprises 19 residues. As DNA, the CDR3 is TGTGCCAGCAGGGCCGGGACGACCGGACTAGCGGTAGCCTACAATGAGCAGTTCTTC. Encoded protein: CASRAGTTGLAVAYNEQFF.

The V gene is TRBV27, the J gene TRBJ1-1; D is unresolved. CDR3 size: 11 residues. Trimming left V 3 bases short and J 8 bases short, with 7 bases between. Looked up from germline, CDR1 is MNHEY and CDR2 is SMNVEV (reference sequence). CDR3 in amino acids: CASSFGREAFF. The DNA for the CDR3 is TGTGCCAGCAGTTTTGGGAGGGAAGCTTTCTTT.

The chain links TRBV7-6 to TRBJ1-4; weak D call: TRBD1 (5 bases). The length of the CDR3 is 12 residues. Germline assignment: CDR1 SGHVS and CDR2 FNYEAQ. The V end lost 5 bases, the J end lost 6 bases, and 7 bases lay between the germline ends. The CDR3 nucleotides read TGTGCCAGCAGCGGGGGAGATGAAAAACTGTTTTTT. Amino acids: CASSGGDEKLFF.

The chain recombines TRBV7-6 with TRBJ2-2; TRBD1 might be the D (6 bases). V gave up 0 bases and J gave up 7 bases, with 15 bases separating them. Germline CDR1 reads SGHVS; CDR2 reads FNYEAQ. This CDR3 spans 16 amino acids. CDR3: CASSLAGLRGIGELFF. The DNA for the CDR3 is TGTGCCAGCAGCTTAGCAGGGCTTAGGGGGATCGGGGAGCTGTTTTTT.

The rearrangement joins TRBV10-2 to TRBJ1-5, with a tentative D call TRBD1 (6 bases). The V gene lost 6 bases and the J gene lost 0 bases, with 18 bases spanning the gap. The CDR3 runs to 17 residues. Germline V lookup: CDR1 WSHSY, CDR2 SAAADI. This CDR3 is CASSVNPDSYSNQPQHF. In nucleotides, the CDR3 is TGCGCCAGCAGCGTTAACCCGGACAGTTATAGCAATCAGCCCCAGCATTTT.

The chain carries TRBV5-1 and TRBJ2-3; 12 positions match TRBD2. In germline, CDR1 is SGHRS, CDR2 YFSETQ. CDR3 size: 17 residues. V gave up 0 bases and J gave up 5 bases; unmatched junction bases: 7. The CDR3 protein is CASSLEASGGAGDTQYF. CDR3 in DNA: TGCGCCAGCAGCTTGGAGGCTAGCGGGGGGGCCGGAGATACGCAGTATTTT.

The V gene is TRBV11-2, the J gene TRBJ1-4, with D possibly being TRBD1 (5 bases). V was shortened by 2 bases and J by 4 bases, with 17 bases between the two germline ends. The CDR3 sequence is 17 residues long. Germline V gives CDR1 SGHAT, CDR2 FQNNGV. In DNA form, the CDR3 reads TGTGCCAGCAGCTTATCCCTACACCGGGGCCATAATGAAAAACTGTTTTTT. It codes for CASSLSLHRGHNEKLFF.

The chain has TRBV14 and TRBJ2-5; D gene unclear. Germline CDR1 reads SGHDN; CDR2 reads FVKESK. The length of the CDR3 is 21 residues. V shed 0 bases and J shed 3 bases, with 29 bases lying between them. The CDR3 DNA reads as TGTGCCAGCAGCCAAGAGATGGTGTGGGCCCTGGCAGTGGAAGGCGAAGAGACCCAGTACTTC. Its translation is CASSQEMVWALAVEGEETQYF.

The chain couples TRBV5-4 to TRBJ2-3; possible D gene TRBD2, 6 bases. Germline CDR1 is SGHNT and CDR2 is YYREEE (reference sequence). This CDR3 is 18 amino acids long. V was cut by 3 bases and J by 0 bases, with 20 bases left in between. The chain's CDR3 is CASSYLPDPAGSTDTQYF. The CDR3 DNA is TGTGCCAGCAGCTACCTCCCGGACCCGGCGGGGAGCACAGATACGCAGTATTTT.

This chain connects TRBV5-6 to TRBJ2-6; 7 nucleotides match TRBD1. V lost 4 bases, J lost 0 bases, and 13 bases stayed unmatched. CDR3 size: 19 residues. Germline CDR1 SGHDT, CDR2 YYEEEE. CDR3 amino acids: CASSPRQGPTPSGANVLTF. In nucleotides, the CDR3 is TGTGCCAGCAGCCCTCGACAGGGTCCTACCCCCTCTGGGGCCAACGTCCTGACTTTC.

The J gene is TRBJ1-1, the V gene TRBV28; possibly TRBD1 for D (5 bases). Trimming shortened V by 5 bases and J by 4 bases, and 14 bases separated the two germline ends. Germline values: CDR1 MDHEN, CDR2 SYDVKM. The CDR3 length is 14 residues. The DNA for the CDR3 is TGTGCCAGCAGTGCAGAAGGAGGGGCCACTGAAGCTTTCTTT. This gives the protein CASSAEGGATEAFF.

CDR3 sequence reads: CASSPDRGGETQYF. CDR3 nucleotides: TGTGCCAGCAGCCCCGACAGGGGAGGAGAGACCCAGTACTTC. The gene calls are TRBV7-6 and TRBJ2-5; 8 nucleotides align to TRBD1. The CDR3 has 14 amino acids. J gave up 4 bases and V 5 bases, and 6 bases lay outside the gene matches. The germline gives CDR1 SGHVS, CDR2 FNYEAQ. Supplemented by reference TRBV7-6 and TRBJ2-5, the full variable domain reads GAGVSQSPRYKVTKRGQDVALRCDPISGHVSLYWYRQALGQGPEFLTYFNYEAQQDKSGLPNDRFSAERPEGSISTLTIQRTEQRDSAMYRCASSPDRGGETQYFGPGTRLLVL.

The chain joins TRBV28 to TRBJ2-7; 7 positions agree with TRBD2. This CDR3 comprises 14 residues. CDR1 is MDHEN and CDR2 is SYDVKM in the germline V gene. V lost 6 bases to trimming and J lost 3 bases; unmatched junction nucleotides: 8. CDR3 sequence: CASSHGTIYYEQYF. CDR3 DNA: TGTGCCAGCAGCCACGGGACTATTTACTACGAGCAGTACTTC.

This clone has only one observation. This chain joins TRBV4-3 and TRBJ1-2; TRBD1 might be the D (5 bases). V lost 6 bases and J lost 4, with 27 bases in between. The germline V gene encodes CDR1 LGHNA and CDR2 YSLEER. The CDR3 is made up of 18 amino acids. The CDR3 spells CASRQRDAGRETIYGYTF. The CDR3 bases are TGCGCCAGCAGACAAAGGGACGCAGGCAGGGAAACGATCTATGGCTACACCTTC.

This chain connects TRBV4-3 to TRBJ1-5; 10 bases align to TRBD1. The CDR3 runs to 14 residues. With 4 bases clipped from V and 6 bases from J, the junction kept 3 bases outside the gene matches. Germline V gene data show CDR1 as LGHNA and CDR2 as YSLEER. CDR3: CASSPGQGGQPQHF. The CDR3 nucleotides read TGCGCCAGCAGCCCCGGACAGGGGGGTCAGCCCCAGCATTTT.

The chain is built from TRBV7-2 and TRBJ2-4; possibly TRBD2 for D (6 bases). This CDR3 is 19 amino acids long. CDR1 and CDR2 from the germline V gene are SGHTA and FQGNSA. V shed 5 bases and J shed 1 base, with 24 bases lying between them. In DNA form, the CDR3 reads TGTGCCAGCAGCCCCGGGTCTGAGGAGGGAAAAGGGGCCAAAAACATTCAGTACTTC. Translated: CASSPGSEEGKGAKNIQYF.

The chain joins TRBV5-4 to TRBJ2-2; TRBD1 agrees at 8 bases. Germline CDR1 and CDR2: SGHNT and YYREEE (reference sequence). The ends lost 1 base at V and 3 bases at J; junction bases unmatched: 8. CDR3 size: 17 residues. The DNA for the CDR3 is TGTGCCAGCAGCTTGTGGGGGCAGGGGGCGGACACCGGGGAGCTGTTTTTT. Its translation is CASSLWGQGADTGELFF.

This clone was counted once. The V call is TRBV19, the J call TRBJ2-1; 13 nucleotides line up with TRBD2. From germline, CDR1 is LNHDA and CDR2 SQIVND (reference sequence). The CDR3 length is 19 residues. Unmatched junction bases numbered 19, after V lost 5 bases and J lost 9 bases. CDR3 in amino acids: CASSSTFETSGGKQGEQFF. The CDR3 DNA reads TGTGCCAGTAGTTCCACATTCGAGACTAGCGGGGGGAAGCAAGGTGAGCAGTTCTTC.

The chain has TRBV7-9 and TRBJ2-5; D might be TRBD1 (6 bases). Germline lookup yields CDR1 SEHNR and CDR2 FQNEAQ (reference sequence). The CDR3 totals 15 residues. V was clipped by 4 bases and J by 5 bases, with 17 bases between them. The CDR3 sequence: CASSCDRIFGETQYF. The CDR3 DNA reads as TGTGCCAGCAGCTGCGACAGGATTTTTGGGGAGACCCAGTACTTC.

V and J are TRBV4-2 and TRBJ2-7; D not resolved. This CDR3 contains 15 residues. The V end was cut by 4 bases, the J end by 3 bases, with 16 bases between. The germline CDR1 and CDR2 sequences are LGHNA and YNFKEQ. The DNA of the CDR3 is TGTGCCAGCAGCCGGAACTCCTTACCACTCTACGAGCAGTACTTC. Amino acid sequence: CASSRNSLPLYEQYF.

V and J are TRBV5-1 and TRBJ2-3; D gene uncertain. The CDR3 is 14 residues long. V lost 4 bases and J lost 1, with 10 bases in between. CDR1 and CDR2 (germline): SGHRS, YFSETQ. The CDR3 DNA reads TGCGCCAGCAGCCAAAATCAGGGCACAGATACGCAGTATTTT. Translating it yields CASSQNQGTDTQYF. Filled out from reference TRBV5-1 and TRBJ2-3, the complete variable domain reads KAGVTQTPRYLIKTRGQQVTLSCSPISGHRSVSWYQQTPGQGLQFLFEYFSETQRNKGNFPGRFSGRQFSNSRSEMNVSTLELGDSALYLCASSQNQGTDTQYFGPGTRLTVL.

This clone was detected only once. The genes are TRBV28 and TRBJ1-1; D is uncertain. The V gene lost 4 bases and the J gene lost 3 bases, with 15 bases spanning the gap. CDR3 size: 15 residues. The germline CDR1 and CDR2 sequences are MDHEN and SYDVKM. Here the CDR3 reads CASSSWVEADTEAFF. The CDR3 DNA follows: TGTGCCAGCAGTTCTTGGGTCGAAGCGGACACTGAAGCTTTCTTT.

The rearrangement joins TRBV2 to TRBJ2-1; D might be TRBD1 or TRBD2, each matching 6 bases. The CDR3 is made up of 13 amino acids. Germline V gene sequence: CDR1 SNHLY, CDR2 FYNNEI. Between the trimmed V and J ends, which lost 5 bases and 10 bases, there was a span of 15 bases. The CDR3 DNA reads TGTGCCAGCAGTCGGTTCGGGGGCCACGAGCAGTTCTTC. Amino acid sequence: CASSRFGGHEQFF.